The rows below give T cell receptor beta chains drawn from one sample of a study of CD8 T cells in ankylosing spondylitis. TCRdb analysed the 5' RACE reads with MiXCR anew, one entry per CDR3 protein. The sample yields hundreds of thousands of distinct CDR3 sequences, 20% to 25% seen once. Input material: blood, either unsorted or a sorted T cell fraction (not recorded which). All receptors come from a male donor with ankylosing spondylitis or in good health (not recorded which). CDR3s include the opening cysteine and the closing phenylalanine or tryptophan. D genes are given only for firm matches. Size tells how often a clone was seen (once, few, many) or the class of an expanded clone, and some rows leave it out.

CDR3nt | CDR3aa | abundance | j_gene | v_gene | d_gene
TGTGCCAGCAATTCGGACAGTAACACCGGGGAGCTGTTTTTT | CASNSDSNTGELFF | - | TRBJ2-2 | TRBV12-3/TRBV12-4 | -
TGCTGTGCTAGAGCGGTTGGTGAGCAGTTCTTC | CCARAVGEQFF | few | TRBJ2-1 | TRBV20-1 | -
TGTGCCAGCAGCGGTAGCGGGGGGATCACCGGGGAGCTGTTTTTT | CASSGSGGITGELFF | - | TRBJ2-2 | TRBV9 | TRBD2
TGCAGCGGGGTGACAGGGACAGGTAATGAGCAGTTCTTC | CSGVTGTGNEQFF | - | TRBJ2-1 | TRBV29-1 | TRBD1
TGCAGTGCTAGAGATCGCGGGACTAGCGCCTACAATGAGCAGTTCTTC | CSARDRGTSAYNEQFF | few | TRBJ2-1 | TRBV20-1 | TRBD2
TGCGCCAGTGGGACAACCGCGGCAGATACGCAGTATTTT | CASGTTAADTQYF | few | TRBJ2-3 | TRBV5-1 | -
TGTGCCAGCAGCGCAGTCGAAGATACGCAGTATTTT | CASSAVEDTQYF | few | TRBJ2-3 | TRBV11-2 | -
TGTGCCAGCAGTGACGGGGAAACCAACACCGGGGAGCTGTTTTTT | CASSDGETNTGELFF | few | TRBJ2-2 | TRBV2 | -
TGTGCCAGCAGCGTCGTCCGGGGGAACACTGAAGCTTTCTTT | CASSVVRGNTEAFF | few | TRBJ1-1 | TRBV21-1 | -
TGTGCCAGCAGCGGACAGATAAATGAGCAGTTCTTC | CASSGQINEQFF | - | TRBJ2-1 | TRBV9 | -
TGTGCCAGCAGCCAAGATGACTTTCAAGAGACCCAGTACTTC | CASSQDDFQETQYF | few | TRBJ2-5 | TRBV14 | -
TGTGCCACCAGTGACTTTAAGACTAGCATCTATGAGCAGTTCTTC | CATSDFKTSIYEQFF | few | TRBJ2-1 | TRBV24-1 | TRBD2
TGCAGCGTGATCTTTTCGAGGGACGAGCAGTACTTC | CSVIFSRDEQYF | few | TRBJ2-7 | TRBV29-1 | -
TGTGCCACCAGCAGAGAATATAGGACTGTTTTACAAGAGACCCAGTACTTC | CATSREYRTVLQETQYF | few | TRBJ2-5 | TRBV15 | -
TGCAGCGTTGAAGTGGGTTTGGGGCCAGATGAAAAACTGTTTTTT | CSVEVGLGPDEKLFF | - | TRBJ1-4 | TRBV29-1 | -
TGTGCCAGCAGTTCTAGGGACTACAACAATGAGCAGTTCTTC | CASSSRDYNNEQFF | - | TRBJ2-1 | TRBV12-3/TRBV12-4 | TRBD2
TGTGCCAGCAGCCCTATCAGGGAGGGGGAGCAGTACTTC | CASSPIREGEQYF | - | TRBJ2-7 | TRBV11-2 | TRBD2
TGCGCCAGCAGCTTAGAGGGGACACCAAGTCCACCCCTCCACTTT | CASSLEGTPSPPLHF | - | TRBJ1-6 | TRBV5-1 | -
TGTGCCAGCAGTTACGGCGGTTCGAACACTGAAGCTTTCTTT | CASSYGGSNTEAFF | many | TRBJ1-1 | TRBV6-5 | -
TGTGCCAGCAGTGACTTTGGGGGACTAGCGGGACAAGAGACCCAGTACTTC | CASSDFGGLAGQETQYF | few | TRBJ2-5 | TRBV6-2/TRBV6-3 | TRBD2
TGTGCCATCAGTGGGGGAGGGACAGAACAAGAGACCCAGTACTTC | CAISGGGTEQETQYF | - | TRBJ2-5 | TRBV10-3 | -
TGCGCCAGCAGCTTGGATAGGACAGGGGAGTTCGGCACCGGGGAGCTGTTTTTT | CASSLDRTGEFGTGELFF | - | TRBJ2-2 | TRBV5-1 | TRBD1
TGTGCCAGCAGCACTCTGACAGAGGATACGCAGTATTTT | CASSTLTEDTQYF | - | TRBJ2-3 | TRBV9 | -
TGTGCCAGCAGTCCGACGACAGGGAGCAATGAGCAGTTCTTC | CASSPTTGSNEQFF | - | TRBJ2-1 | TRBV12-3/TRBV12-4 | TRBD1
TGTGCCAGCAGCTCTACGGGCGGGGCCTACGAGCAGTACTTC | CASSSTGGAYEQYF | few | TRBJ2-7 | TRBV12-3/TRBV12-4 | -
TGTGCCAGCAGCCAAGACGGGGCACCCCCCGAGCAGTACTTC | CASSQDGAPPEQYF | - | TRBJ2-7 | TRBV3-1 | -
TGTGCCAGCAGAAAGGACAGGGAGGATCAGTCCGAGCAGTACTTC | CASRKDREDQSEQYF | - | TRBJ2-7 | TRBV28 | TRBD1
TGTGCCAGCAGCTCATGGGTTGGCTACACCTTC | CASSSWVGYTF | few | TRBJ1-2 | TRBV5-6 | -
TGTGCCAGCAGCCCCATGGGGGGGGCCACCTACGAGCAGTACTTC | CASSPMGGATYEQYF | few | TRBJ2-7 | TRBV7-9 | -
TGTGCCAGCTCCCTTCTTAACGACGGAACCTACGAGCAGTACTTC | CASSLLNDGTYEQYF | few | TRBJ2-7 | TRBV18 | -
TGTGCCAGTCAGGACAGGGGGCTTGCAGATACGCAGTATTTT | CASQDRGLADTQYF | once | TRBJ2-3 | TRBV2 | TRBD1
TGTGCCAGCAGCTTAGCGCGGGACGGGGGGGCGTATAGCAATGAGCAGTTCTTC | CASSLARDGGAYSNEQFF | many | TRBJ2-1 | TRBV7-2 | TRBD2
TGCAGCGTTGAGGCGGGGGACGAGCAGTACTTC | CSVEAGDEQYF | - | TRBJ2-7 | TRBV29-1 | TRBD2
TGTGCCAGCAGCCAAGATCGGGCGGCTCCTGAGCAGTTCTTC | CASSQDRAAPEQFF | - | TRBJ2-1 | TRBV4-2 | -
TGTGCCAGCAGCGTAGGTCTTAGTGGGACTGAAGCTTTCTTT | CASSVGLSGTEAFF | - | TRBJ1-1 | TRBV9 | -
TGCAGCGTTGAAGAACTTTACAATGAGCAGTTCTTC | CSVEELYNEQFF | - | TRBJ2-1 | TRBV29-1 | -
TGTGCCTGGAGGACAGGGGGCTCCTACAATGAGCAGTTCTTC | CAWRTGGSYNEQFF | few | TRBJ2-1 | TRBV30 | TRBD1
TGTGCCAGCAGGCCAGCGGGGGACCCCACAGATACGCAGTATTTT | CASRPAGDPTDTQYF | - | TRBJ2-3 | TRBV11-2 | TRBD2
TGTGCCAGCAGCAAAGGACAGGGCCGCACAGATACGCAGTATTTT | CASSKGQGRTDTQYF | - | TRBJ2-3 | TRBV16 | TRBD1
TGTGCCAGCACCCTGAGGGGGGGCCAAAACACTGAAGCTTTCTTT | CASTLRGGQNTEAFF | many | TRBJ1-1 | TRBV12-3/TRBV12-4 | -
TGTGCCAGCAGTGATGTGGGGGGCGCGGAGACCCAGTACTTC | CASSDVGGAETQYF | - | TRBJ2-5 | TRBV7-9 | -
TGTGCCAGCAGCCGTCCGTGGCCAGCCTACGAGCAGTACTTC | CASSRPWPAYEQYF | few | TRBJ2-7 | TRBV7-9 | -
TGCAGCGTTGAGCGGTTGAAAGGCCAGCAAGAGACCCAGTACTTC | CSVERLKGQQETQYF | - | TRBJ2-5 | TRBV29-1 | -
TGTGCCAGCAGTTTGGGCAGCCCCTACGAGCAGTACTTC | CASSLGSPYEQYF | many | TRBJ2-7 | TRBV11-2 | -
TGTGCCTGGAATGCACTCCAAGAGACCCAGTACTTC | CAWNALQETQYF | few | TRBJ2-5 | TRBV30 | -
TGTGCCAGCAGTGAATCCAATCCCTGGTCCCGGGATACGCAGTATTTT | CASSESNPWSRDTQYF | - | TRBJ2-3 | TRBV25-1 | -
TGTGCCAGCAGCAAACAGGGGGAGAGGTCTTATAGCACAGATACGCAGTATTTT | CASSKQGERSYSTDTQYF | - | TRBJ2-3 | TRBV2 | TRBD1
TGTGCCAGCAGTGACGGGCTTTCCCCGGGCGAGCAGTACTTC | CASSDGLSPGEQYF | - | TRBJ2-7 | TRBV2 | -
TGTGCCAGTGAGGGACAGGGAGACGAGACCCAGTACTTC | CASEGQGDETQYF | - | TRBJ2-5 | TRBV7-9 | TRBD1
TGTGCCAGCAGTTACTCCTCGGACAGTGAAGCTTTCTTT | CASSYSSDSEAFF | - | TRBJ1-1 | TRBV6-5 | -
TGCAGTGCTAGAGATCAGGGGAACATTCAGTACTTC | CSARDQGNIQYF | few | TRBJ2-4 | TRBV20-1 | -
TGTGCCAGCAGTTTGTCCTGGGACAGTAACACTGAAGCTTTCTTT | CASSLSWDSNTEAFF | few | TRBJ1-1 | TRBV12-3/TRBV12-4 | TRBD1
TGTGCCACCAGCTGGACTAGCGGGGGGGCGGTCACCGATACGCAGTATTTT | CATSWTSGGAVTDTQYF | - | TRBJ2-3 | TRBV15 | TRBD2
TGTGCCAGCAGCGTAGGCTGGGAGTGGGAGACCCAGTACTTC | CASSVGWEWETQYF | - | TRBJ2-5 | TRBV9 | -
TGTGCCAGCACCCAGGGGGCAGGAACCATTTATGGCTACACCTTC | CASTQGAGTIYGYTF | - | TRBJ1-2 | TRBV11-2 | TRBD1
TGTGCCAGCAGTGCAGGGCTTGGTATTGAGTACAATGAGCAGTTCTTC | CASSAGLGIEYNEQFF | - | TRBJ2-1 | TRBV27 | -
TGTGCCAGCAGTTACGGGGGGACAGGCGCAGATACGCAGTATTTT | CASSYGGTGADTQYF | - | TRBJ2-3 | TRBV6-5 | TRBD1
TGTGCCAGCAGTTACGGAGCCCTGCACGGGGAGCTGTTTTTT | CASSYGALHGELFF | few | TRBJ2-2 | TRBV6-5 | -
TGTGCCAGCGGTCCTGGGGCCAACGTCCTGACTTTC | CASGPGANVLTF | once | TRBJ2-6 | TRBV11-3 | -